The T cell receptor beta chain described here comes from a study of T cells in Graves' hyperthyroidism and ophthalmopathy. For the study at large: Before any treatment, at initial diagnosis, peripheral blood was collected.

The table lists this clonotype with many counts. Its antigen is currently unknown. The study, taken as a whole, reports: Model-based prediction identified ophthalmopathy a median about 6.8 months prior to its onset.

Researchers took RNA transcripts and amplified the TCR beta CDR3 regions from them. TCR CDR3 underwent first-round RT-PCR with the HTBI primer set. Each CDR3 protein gets one entry after TCRdb re-called the multiplex PCR reads with MiXCR. The sample shows under 350,000 distinct CDR3 sequences, around 15% of them seen only once. Clinical symptoms, serum thyroxine, TRAb, thyroid ultrasound and orbital computed tomography established diagnosis. The specimen was blood. The sequence was obtained from a woman in her fifties or sixties with Graves' ophthalmopathy.

Here the CDR3 DNA reads TGTGCCAGCAGCTTAAAGGGGGGCCTCACCGAGCAGTACTTC. This sequence encodes CASSLKGGLTEQYF. The chain combines TRBV7-3 with TRBJ2-7; tentatively, D is TRBD1 or TRBD2 (6 bases each). This CDR3 spans 14 amino acids. Trimming pared 1 base from V and 6 bases from J, leaving 13 bases between. Looked up from germline, CDR1 is SGHTA and CDR2 is FQGTGA. Variable domain in full (rest from reference TRBV7-3 and TRBJ2-7): GAGVSQTPSNKVTEKGKYVELRCDPISGHTALYWYRQSLGQGPEFLIYFQGTGAADDSGLPNDRFFAVRPEGSVSTLKIQRTERGDSAVYLCASSLKGGLTEQYFGPGTRLTVT.